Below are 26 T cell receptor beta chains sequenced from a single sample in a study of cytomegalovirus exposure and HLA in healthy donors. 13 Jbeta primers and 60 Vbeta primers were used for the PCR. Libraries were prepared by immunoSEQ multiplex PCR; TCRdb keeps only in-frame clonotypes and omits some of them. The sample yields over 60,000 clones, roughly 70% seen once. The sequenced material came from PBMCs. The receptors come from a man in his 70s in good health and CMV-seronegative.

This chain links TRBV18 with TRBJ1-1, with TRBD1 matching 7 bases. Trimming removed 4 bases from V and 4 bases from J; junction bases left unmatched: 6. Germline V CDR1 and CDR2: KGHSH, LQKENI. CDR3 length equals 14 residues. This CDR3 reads CASSLEGQLTEAFF. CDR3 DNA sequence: TGTGCCAGCTCACTCGAGGGACAGCTCACTGAAGCTTTCTTT.

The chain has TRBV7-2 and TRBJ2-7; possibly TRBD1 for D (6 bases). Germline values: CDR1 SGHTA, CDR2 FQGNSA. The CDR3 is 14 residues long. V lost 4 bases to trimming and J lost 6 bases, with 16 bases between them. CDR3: CASSSPDSYLEQYF. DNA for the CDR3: TGTGCCAGCAGCTCCCCGGACAGTTACCTCGAGCAGTACTTC.

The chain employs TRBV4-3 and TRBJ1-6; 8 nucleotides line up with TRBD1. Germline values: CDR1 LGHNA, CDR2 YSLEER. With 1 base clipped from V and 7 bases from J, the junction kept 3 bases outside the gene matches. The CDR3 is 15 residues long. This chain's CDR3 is CASSQGTGNNSPLHF. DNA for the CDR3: TGCGCCAGCAGCCAAGGGACAGGGAACAATTCACCCCTCCACTTT.

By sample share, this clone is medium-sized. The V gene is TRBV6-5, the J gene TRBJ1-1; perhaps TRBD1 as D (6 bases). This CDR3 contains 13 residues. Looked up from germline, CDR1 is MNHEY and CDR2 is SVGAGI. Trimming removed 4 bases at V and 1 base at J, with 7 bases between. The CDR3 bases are TGTGCCAGCAGTTCACAGGGGAACACTGAAGCTTTCTTT. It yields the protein CASSSQGNTEAFF.

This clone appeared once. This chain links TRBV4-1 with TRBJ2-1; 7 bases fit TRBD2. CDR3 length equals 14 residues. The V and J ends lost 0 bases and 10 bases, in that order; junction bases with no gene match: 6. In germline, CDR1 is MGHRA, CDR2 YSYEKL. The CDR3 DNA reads TGCGCCAGCAGCCAAGATGGGGGGGTAGGCGAGCAGTTCTTC. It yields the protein CASSQDGGVGEQFF.

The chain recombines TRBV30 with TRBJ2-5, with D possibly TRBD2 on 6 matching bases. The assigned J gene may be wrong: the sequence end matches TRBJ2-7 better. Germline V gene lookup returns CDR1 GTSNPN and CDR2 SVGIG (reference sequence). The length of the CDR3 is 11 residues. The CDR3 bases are TGTGCCCTAGCGAGCTCCTACGAGCAGTACTTC. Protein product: CALASSYEQYF.

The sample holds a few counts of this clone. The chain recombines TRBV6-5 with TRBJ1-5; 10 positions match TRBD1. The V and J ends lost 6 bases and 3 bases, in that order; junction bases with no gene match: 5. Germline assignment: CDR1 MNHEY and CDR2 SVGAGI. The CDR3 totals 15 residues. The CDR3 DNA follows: TGTGCCAGCAGCCGGGACAGGGGACCCAATCAGCCCCAGCATTTT. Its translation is CASSRDRGPNQPQHF.

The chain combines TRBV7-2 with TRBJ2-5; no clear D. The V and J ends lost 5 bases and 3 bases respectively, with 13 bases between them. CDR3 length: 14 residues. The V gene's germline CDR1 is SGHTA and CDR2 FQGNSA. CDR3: CASSPGNWEETQYF. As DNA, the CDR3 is TGTGCCAGCAGCCCAGGTAACTGGGAAGAGACCCAGTACTTC.

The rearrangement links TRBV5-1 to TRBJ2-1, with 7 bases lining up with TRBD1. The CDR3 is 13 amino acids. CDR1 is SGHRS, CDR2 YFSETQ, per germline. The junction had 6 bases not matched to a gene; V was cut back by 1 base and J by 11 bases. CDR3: CASSLFQGVQQFF. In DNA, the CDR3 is TGCGCCAGCAGCTTGTTCCAGGGGGTGCAGCAGTTCTTC.

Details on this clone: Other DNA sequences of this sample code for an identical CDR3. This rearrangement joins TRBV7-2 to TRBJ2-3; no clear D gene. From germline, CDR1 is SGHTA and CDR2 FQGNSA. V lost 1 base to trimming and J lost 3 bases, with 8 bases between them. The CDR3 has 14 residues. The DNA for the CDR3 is TGTGCCAGCAGCTTAGGCCTAGGAACAGATACGCAGTATTTT. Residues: CASSLGLGTDTQYF.

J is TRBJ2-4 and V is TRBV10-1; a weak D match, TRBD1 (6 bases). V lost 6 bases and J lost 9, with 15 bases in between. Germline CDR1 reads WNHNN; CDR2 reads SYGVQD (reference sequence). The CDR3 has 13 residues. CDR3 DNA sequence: TGCGCCAGCAGCGGACAGAGCGAGGGCATTCAGTACTTC. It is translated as CASSGQSEGIQYF.

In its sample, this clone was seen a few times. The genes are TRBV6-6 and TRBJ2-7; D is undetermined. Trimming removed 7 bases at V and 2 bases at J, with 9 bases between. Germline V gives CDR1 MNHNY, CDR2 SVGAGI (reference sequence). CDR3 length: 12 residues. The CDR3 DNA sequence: TGTGCCAGCACCGGTTCCCCCTACGAGCAGTACTTC. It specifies CASTGSPYEQYF.

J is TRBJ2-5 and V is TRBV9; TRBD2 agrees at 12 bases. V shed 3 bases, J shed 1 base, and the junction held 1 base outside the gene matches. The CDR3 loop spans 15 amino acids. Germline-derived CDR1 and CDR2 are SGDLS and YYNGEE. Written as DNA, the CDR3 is TGTGCCAGCAGCGCTAGCGGGAGGGCCCAAGAGACCCAGTACTTC. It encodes CASSASGRAQETQYF.

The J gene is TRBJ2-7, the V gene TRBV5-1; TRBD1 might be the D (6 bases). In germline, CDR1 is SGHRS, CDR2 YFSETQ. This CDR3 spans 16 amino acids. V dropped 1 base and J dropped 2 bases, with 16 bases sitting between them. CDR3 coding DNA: TGCGCCAGCAGCTTGTCATACAGGGCCAGCCCCTACGAGCAGTACTTC. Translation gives CASSLSYRASPYEQYF.

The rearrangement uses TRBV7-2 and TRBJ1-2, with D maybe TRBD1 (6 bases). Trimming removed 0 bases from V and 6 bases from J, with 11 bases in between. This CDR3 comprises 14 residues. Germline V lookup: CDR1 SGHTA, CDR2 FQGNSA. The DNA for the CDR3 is TGTGCCAGCAGCTTAGCGGACAGCAAGGATGGCTACACCTTC. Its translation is CASSLADSKDGYTF. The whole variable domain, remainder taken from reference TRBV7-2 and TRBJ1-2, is GAGVSQSPSNKVTEKGKDVELRCDPISGHTALYWYRQSLGQGLEFLIYFQGNSAPDKSGLPSDRFSAERTGGSVSTLTIQRTQQEDSAVYLCASSLADSKDGYTFGSGTRLTVV.

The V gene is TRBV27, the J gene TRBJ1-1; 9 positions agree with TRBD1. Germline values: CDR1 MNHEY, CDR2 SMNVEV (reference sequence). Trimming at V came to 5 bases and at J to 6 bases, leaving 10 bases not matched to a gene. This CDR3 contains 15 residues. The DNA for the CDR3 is TGTGCCAGCAGTAACCCGACAGGGGGTTTCCCTGAAGCTTTCTTT. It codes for CASSNPTGGFPEAFF.

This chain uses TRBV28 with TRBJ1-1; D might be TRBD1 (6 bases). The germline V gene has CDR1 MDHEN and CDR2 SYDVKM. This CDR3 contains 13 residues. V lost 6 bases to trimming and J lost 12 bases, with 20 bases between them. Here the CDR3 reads CASRGGPGGESFF. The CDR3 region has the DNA TGTGCCAGCAGGGGGGGGCCGGGAGGGGAGTCTTTCTTT.

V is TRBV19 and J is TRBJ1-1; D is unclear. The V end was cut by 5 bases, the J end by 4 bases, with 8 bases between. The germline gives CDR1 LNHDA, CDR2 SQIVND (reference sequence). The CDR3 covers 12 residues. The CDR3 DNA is TGTGCCAGTAGTCCGTGGAGCACTGAAGCTTTCTTT. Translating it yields CASSPWSTEAFF. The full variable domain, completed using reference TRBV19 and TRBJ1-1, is DGGITQSPKYLFRKEGQNVTLSCEQNLNHDAMYWYRQDPGQGLRLIYYSQIVNDFQKGDIAEGYSVSREKKESFPLTVTSAQKNPTAFYLCASSPWSTEAFFGQGTRLTVV.

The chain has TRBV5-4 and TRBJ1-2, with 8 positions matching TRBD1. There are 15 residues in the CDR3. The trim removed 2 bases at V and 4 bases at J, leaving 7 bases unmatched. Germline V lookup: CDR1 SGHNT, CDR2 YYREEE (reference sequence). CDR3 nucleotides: TGTGCCAGCAGCTTTAGGTTGACAGGGGCCTATGGCTACACCTTC. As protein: CASSFRLTGAYGYTF.

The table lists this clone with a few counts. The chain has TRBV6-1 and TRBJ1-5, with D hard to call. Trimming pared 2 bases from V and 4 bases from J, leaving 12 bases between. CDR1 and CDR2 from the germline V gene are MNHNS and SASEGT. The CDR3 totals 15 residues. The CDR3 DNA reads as TGTGCCAGCAGTGAAATGACCGGGGAGAATCAGCCCCAGCATTTT. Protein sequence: CASSEMTGENQPQHF.

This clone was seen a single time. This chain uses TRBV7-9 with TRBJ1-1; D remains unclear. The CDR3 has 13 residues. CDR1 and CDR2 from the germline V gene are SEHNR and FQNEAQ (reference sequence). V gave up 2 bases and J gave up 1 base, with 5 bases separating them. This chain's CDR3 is CASSLPGNTEAFF. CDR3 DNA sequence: TGTGCCAGCAGCTTACCAGGGAACACTGAAGCTTTCTTT.

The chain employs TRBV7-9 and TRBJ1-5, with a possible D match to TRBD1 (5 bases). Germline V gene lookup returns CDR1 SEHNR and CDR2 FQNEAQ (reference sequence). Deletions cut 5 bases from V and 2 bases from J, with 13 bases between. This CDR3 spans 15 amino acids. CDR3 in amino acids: CASSRAGGGNQPQHF. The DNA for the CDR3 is TGTGCCAGCAGCAGAGCGGGGGGAGGCAATCAGCCCCAGCATTTT. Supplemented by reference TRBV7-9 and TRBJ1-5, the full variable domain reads DTGVSQNPRHKITKRGQNVTFRCDPISEHNRLYWYRQTLGQGPEFLTYFQNEAQLEKSRLLSDRFSAERPKGSFSTLEIQRTEQGDSAMYLCASSRAGGGNQPQHFGDGTRLSIL.

Here the CDR3 DNA reads TGTGCCAGCAGCGGCTCGACAGGGCTTGAGCAGTACTTC. The encoded protein is CASSGSTGLEQYF. The V call is TRBV9, the J call TRBJ2-7; TRBD1 matches 7 bases. Germline V gene data show CDR1 as SGDLS and CDR2 as YYNGEE. J was trimmed by 7 bases and V by 3 bases; bases with no gene match: 7. The CDR3 is 13 residues long. The whole variable domain, remainder taken from reference TRBV9 and TRBJ2-7, is DSGVTQTPKHLITATGQRVTLRCSPRSGDLSVYWYQQSLDQGLQFLIQYYNGEERAKGNILERFSAQQFPDLHSELNLSSLELGDSALYFCASSGSTGLEQYFGPGTRLTVT.

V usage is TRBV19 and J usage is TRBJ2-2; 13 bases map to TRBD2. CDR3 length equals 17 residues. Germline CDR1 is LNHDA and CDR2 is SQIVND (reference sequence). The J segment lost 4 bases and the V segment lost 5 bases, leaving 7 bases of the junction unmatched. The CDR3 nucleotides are TGTGCCAGTAGTCAACCGGGACTAGCGGGGCCCACCGGGGAGCTGTTTTTT. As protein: CASSQPGLAGPTGELFF.

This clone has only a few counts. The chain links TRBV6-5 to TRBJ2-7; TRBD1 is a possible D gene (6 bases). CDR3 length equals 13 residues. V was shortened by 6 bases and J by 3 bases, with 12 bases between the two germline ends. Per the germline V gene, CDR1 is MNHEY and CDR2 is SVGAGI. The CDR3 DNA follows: TGTGCCAGCAGCCAAGGACAGCACTACGAGCAGTACTTC. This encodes CASSQGQHYEQYF.

For the CDR3, the DNA is TGCGCCAGCAGCTTGGTTGGGGGGAGCTCCTACGAGCAGTACTTC. Encoded protein: CASSLVGGSSYEQYF. The J gene is TRBJ2-7, the V gene TRBV5-1, with D tentatively TRBD2 (6 bases). This CDR3 spans 15 amino acids. Trimming left V 0 bases short and J 0 bases short, with 10 bases between. Germline CDR1 SGHRS, CDR2 YFSETQ.